This entry describes one T cell receptor beta chain. The data are from a study of OX40 agonist ivuxolimab in advanced cancers. Repertoires were generated with immunoSEQ multiplex PCR, while TCRdb's copy carries only in-frame clones and drops some. The data contain tens of thousands of clones, about 88% of them singletons. The germline CDR1 and CDR2 sequences are LNHDA and SQIVND (reference sequence). The CDR3 consists of 14 residues. V dropped 3 bases and J dropped 8; count of bases not matched to a gene: 5. The receptor was isolated from an adult with an advanced solid tumor such as melanoma, head and neck, liver or kidney cancer. This chain links TRBV19 with TRBJ1-5, with 9 bases identical to TRBD1. The sample was CD4+ or CD8+ T cells sorted from blood, taken in a trial of the OX40 agonist ivuxolimab. The CDR3 region has the DNA TGTGCCAGTAGTATCGGACAGGGGATGAAGCCCCAGCATTTT. Translation gives CASSIGQGMKPQHF.